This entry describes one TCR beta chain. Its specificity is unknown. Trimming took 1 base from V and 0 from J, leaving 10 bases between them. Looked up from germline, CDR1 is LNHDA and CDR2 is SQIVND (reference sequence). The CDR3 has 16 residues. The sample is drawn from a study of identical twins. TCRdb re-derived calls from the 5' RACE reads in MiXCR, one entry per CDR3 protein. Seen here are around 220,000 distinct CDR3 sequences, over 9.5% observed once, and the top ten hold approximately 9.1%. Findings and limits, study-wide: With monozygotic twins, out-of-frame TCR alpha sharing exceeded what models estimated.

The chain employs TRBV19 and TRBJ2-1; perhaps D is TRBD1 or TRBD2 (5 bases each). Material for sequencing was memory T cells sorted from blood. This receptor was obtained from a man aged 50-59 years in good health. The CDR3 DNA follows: TGTGCCAGTAGTATAGTAGGGACCCTCTCCTACAATGAGCAGTTCTTC. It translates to CASSIVGTLSYNEQFF. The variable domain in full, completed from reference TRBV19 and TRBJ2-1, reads DGGITQSPKYLFRKEGQNVTLSCEQNLNHDAMYWYRQDPGQGLRLIYYSQIVNDFQKGDIAEGYSVSREKKESFPLTVTSAQKNPTAFYLCASSIVGTLSYNEQFFGPGTRLTVL.